The 16 T cell receptor beta chains given below trace back to one sample, sequenced in a study of cytomegalovirus exposure and HLA in healthy donors. Repertoires were generated with immunoSEQ multiplex PCR, while TCRdb's copy carries only in-frame clones and drops some. The data show 120,000 to 150,000 clones, 84% seen once. Sequenced material: PBMCs. These receptors were obtained from a woman aged 30 to 39 in good health and CMV-seronegative.

This sequence joins TRBV5-4 and TRBJ1-4; perhaps TRBD1 as D (6 bases). This CDR3 comprises 16 residues. Germline V gene lookup returns CDR1 SGHNT and CDR2 YYREEE (reference sequence). V was clipped by 2 bases and J by 5 bases, with 16 bases between them. The CDR3 DNA follows: TGTGCCAGCAGCTTTTATAGGGGGAGCTTAAATGAAAAACTGTTTTTT. Amino acids: CASSFYRGSLNEKLFF.

This clone was found once. The chain employs TRBV5-6 and TRBJ1-2; unclear D gene. CDR3 length equals 12 residues. Per the germline V gene, CDR1 is SGHDT and CDR2 is YYEEEE. V lost 2 bases to trimming and J lost 7 bases, with 9 bases between them. The CDR3 is CASSLDIFGYTF. In nucleotides, the CDR3 is TGTGCCAGCAGCTTAGACATTTTTGGCTACACCTTC.

The chain has TRBV19 and TRBJ2-7; D may be TRBD1 (5 bases). V lost 4 bases and J lost 0, with 16 bases in between. CDR1 LNHDA and CDR2 SQIVND come from the germline V gene (reference sequence). The CDR3 contains 16 residues. This CDR3 is CASSTMGWGGSYEQYF. CDR3 sequence (DNA): TGTGCCAGTAGTACCATGGGGTGGGGCGGCTCCTACGAGCAGTACTTC.

This chain joins TRBV7-2 and TRBJ2-3; the D is unclear. The CDR3 spans 14 residues. Germline CDR1 is SGHTA and CDR2 is FQGNSA. The V end was cut by 0 bases, the J end by 3 bases, with 7 bases between. The CDR3 nucleotides read TGTGCCAGCAGCTTAGCCGGTGGTACAGATACGCAGTATTTT. Residues: CASSLAGGTDTQYF.

The V and J genes are TRBV5-6 and TRBJ1-2, with unresolved D. The CDR3 covers 13 residues. V was shortened by 4 bases and J by 8 bases, with 15 bases between the two germline ends. CDR1 SGHDT and CDR2 YYEEEE come from the germline V gene. The CDR3 here is CASSLFGVKGYTF. The CDR3 DNA reads TGTGCCAGCAGCCTATTCGGGGTAAAAGGCTACACCTTC.

This clone was detected only a few times. This chain joins TRBV2 and TRBJ1-6; 9 nucleotides align to TRBD1. The trim removed 6 bases at V and 9 bases at J, leaving 3 bases unmatched. The length of the CDR3 is 13 residues. Germline CDR1 reads SNHLY; CDR2 reads FYNNEI. The DNA of the CDR3 is TGTGCCAGCAGGGGGACAGGGACTTCACCCCTCCACTTT. It encodes CASRGTGTSPLHF.

This chain joins TRBV5-4 and TRBJ2-3; 10 bases are a match to TRBD1. The germline gives CDR1 SGHNT, CDR2 YYREEE (reference sequence). The CDR3 extends over 16 amino acids. Losses at the gene ends were 4 bases for V and 1 base for J; bases not matched to a gene: 6. The CDR3 reads CASSRGQGVGTDTQYF. In DNA, the CDR3 is TGTGCCAGCAGCCGCGGACAGGGGGTTGGCACAGATACGCAGTATTTT.

To note about this clone: A junction end diverges from the germline sequence, so it may reflect a read error. The J gene is TRBJ2-3, the V gene TRBV9, with D possibly being TRBD1 (6 bases). Per the germline V gene, CDR1 is SGDLS and CDR2 is YYNGEE. This CDR3 region has 16 residues. The CDR3 DNA follows: TGTGCCAGCAGCGTAGCAGGGGCAGGTGGCACGGATACGCAGTATTTT. Encoded protein: CASSVAGAGGTDTQYF.

This chain connects TRBV19 to TRBJ1-1; a possible D gene is TRBD1 (6 bases). The germline gives CDR1 LNHDA, CDR2 SQIVND (reference sequence). The V end was cut by 4 bases, the J end by 0 bases, with 12 bases between. CDR3 length: 15 amino acids. As DNA, the CDR3 is TGTGCCAGTAGTACCCGGGACACACTGAACACTGAAGCTTTCTTT. Translating gives CASSTRDTLNTEAFF.

In nucleotides, the CDR3 is TGTGCCAGCAGTGACAGACAGGAGAACACTGAAGCTTTCTTT. It specifies CASSDRQENTEAFF. The chain carries TRBV6-4 and TRBJ1-1; possible D gene TRBD1, 6 bases. This CDR3 region has 14 residues. The V end was cut by 2 bases, the J end by 1 base, with 8 bases between. Germline V gives CDR1 MRHNA, CDR2 SNTAGT.

This rearrangement joins TRBV5-1 to TRBJ1-5; no reliable D call. Trimming removed 5 bases at V and 6 bases at J, with 18 bases between. In germline, CDR1 is SGHRS, CDR2 YFSETQ. The CDR3 spans 15 residues. In DNA form, the CDR3 reads TGCGCCAGCAGGATCGGGATAGTGGGCGGTCAGCCCCAGCATTTT. Its protein is CASRIGIVGGQPQHF.

The chain couples TRBV5-6 to TRBJ2-1; D is possibly TRBD1 (7 bases). The CDR3 is made up of 13 amino acids. Looked up from germline, CDR1 is SGHDT and CDR2 is YYEEEE. V was cut by 1 base and J by 9 bases, with 11 bases left in between. The CDR3 is CASSLFQGGEQFF. The CDR3 DNA sequence: TGTGCCAGCAGCTTGTTTCAGGGGGGTGAGCAGTTCTTC.

The chain links TRBV27 to TRBJ2-1, with TRBD2 matching 11 bases. CDR3 size: 16 residues. The germline gives CDR1 MNHEY, CDR2 SMNVEV (reference sequence). V gave up 5 bases and J gave up 2 bases; unmatched junction bases: 5. This CDR3 is CASSLLAGGTYNEQFF. CDR3 coding DNA: TGTGCCAGCAGTCTCTTAGCGGGGGGGACCTACAATGAGCAGTTCTTC.

The V gene is TRBV7-2, the J gene TRBJ2-5, with 12 bases identical to TRBD2. Germline V gene data show CDR1 as SGHTA and CDR2 as FQGNSA. This CDR3 contains 14 residues. The J segment lost 10 bases and the V segment lost 5 bases, leaving 8 bases of the junction unmatched. The CDR3 sequence: CASSRQTSGGFQYF. For the CDR3, the DNA is TGTGCCAGCAGCCGACAGACTAGCGGGGGCTTCCAGTACTTC. Filled out from reference TRBV7-2 and TRBJ2-5, the complete variable domain reads GAGVSQSPSNKVTEKGKDVELRCDPISGHTALYWYRQSLGQGLEFLIYFQGNSAPDKSGLPSDRFSAERTGGSVSTLTIQRTQQEDSAVYLCASSRQTSGGFQYFGPGTRLLVL.

This chain links TRBV5-1 with TRBJ2-3, with D perhaps TRBD2 (5 bases). Germline V gene data show CDR1 as SGHRS and CDR2 as YFSETQ. This CDR3 is built from 14 residues. Trimming cost V 0 bases and J 6 bases, with 11 bases left between them. CDR3 DNA: TGCGCCAGCAGCTTGGGATCCGGGATGGATACGCAGTATTTT. This gives the protein CASSLGSGMDTQYF.

The CDR3 nucleotides read TGCAGTGCTCAAGGACAGTCCGAAGCTTTCTTT. This translates into CSAQGQSEAFF. V usage is TRBV20-1 and J usage is TRBJ1-1; D is perhaps TRBD1 (6 bases). Per germline, CDR1 DFQATT and CDR2 SNEGSKA (reference sequence). The ends were cut back, 5 bases at V and 8 bases at J, with 12 bases in the middle. CDR3 length: 11 amino acids.